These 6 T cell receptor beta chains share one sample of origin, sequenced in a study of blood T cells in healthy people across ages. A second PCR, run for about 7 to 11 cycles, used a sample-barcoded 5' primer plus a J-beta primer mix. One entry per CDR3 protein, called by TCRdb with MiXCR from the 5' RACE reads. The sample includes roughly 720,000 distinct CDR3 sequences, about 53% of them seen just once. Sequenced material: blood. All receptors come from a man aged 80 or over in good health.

CDR3 amino acids: CASSQANGAEQYF. CDR3 bases: TGTGCCAGCAGCCAAGCCAACGGGGCCGAGCAGTACTTC. The chain has TRBV3-1 and TRBJ2-7; D might be TRBD1 or TRBD2, each matching 5 bases. The CDR3 spans 13 residues. The V end was cut by 1 base, the J end by 6 bases, with 10 bases between. Per the germline V gene, CDR1 is LGHDT and CDR2 is YNNKEL (reference sequence).

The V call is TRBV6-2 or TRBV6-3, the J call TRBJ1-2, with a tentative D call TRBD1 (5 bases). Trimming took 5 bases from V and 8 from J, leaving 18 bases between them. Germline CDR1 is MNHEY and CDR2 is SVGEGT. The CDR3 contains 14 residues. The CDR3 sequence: CASSRPDGTGGYTF. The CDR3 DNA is TGTGCCAGCAGTCGACCTGATGGGACCGGGGGCTACACCTTC.

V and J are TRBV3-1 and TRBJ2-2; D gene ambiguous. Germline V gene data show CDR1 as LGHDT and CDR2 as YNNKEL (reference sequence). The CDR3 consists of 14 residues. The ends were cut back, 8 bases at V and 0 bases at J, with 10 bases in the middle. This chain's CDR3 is CASRRASNTGELFF. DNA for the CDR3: TGTGCCAGCCGACGAGCGTCGAACACCGGGGAGCTGTTTTTT.

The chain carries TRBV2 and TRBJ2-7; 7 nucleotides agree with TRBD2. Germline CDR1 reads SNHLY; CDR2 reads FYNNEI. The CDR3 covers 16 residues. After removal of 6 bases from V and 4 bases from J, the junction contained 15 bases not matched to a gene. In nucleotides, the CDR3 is TGTGCCAGCAGGAGTAGGGCGGGAGCTTCAGGTTACGAGCAGTACTTC. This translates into CASRSRAGASGYEQYF.

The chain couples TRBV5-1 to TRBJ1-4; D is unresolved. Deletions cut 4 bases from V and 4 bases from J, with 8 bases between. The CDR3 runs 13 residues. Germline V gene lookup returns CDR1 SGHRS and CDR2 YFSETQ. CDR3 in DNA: TGCGCCAGCAGCCCGACGTTTAATGAAAAACTGTTTTTT. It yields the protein CASSPTFNEKLFF.

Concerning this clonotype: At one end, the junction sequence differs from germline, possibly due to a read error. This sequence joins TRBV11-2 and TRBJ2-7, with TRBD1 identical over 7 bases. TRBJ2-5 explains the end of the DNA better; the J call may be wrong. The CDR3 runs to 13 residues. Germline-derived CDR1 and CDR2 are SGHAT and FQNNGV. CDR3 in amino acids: CVSSVGQAETQYF. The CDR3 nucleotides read TGTGTCAGCAGCGTTGGACAGGCGGAGACCCAGTACTTC.